A selection of T cell receptor beta chains follows, all from one sample in a study of shared clonotypes between healthy human individuals. This table comes from immunoSEQ multiplex PCR, and its TCRdb copy is limited to in-frame clones, with some not included. The sample lists around 650,000 clones, approximately 96% occurring once. The sample was naive CD8+ T cells sorted from blood. These TCRs come from a woman aged 30 to 39 in good health. CDR3s leave out the opening cysteine and the closing phenylalanine or tryptophan. Each record gives: V gene, CDR3 protein.

TRBV2 | ASSDLWAGYEQF
TRBV28 | ASSWGTGSYEQY
TRBV27 | ASSLLESSYNEQF
TRBV28 | ASSPDRGLNTIY
TRBV6-1 | ASTGKRTGELF
TRBV10-3 | AISGGTGIETQY
TRBV28 | ASSLDGQETQY
TRBV29-1 | SVVLARYTTDTQY
TRBV7-9 | ASSVTGGDTEAF
TRBV7-7 | ASSLGRRSTDTQY
TRBV11-3 | ASSPGLAGGTGELF
TRBV27 | ASSSRTPNEQY
TRBV4-1 | ASSQNPGNEQF
TRBV28 | ASSLPRNQPQH
TRBV2 | ASRSGFSYEQY
TRBV4-1 | ASSQSDSSNTEAF
TRBV7-8 | ASSVSLLAANQETQY
TRBV27 | ASSLYAGGPKEQY
TRBV10-3 | AISTAGPGNEQF
TRBV27 | ASRKGQISKETQY
TRBV19 | ASSYPLAGGANLTDTQY
TRBV20-1 | SAPSGAEQF
TRBV6-5 | ASSYSRENEQY
TRBV9 | ASSVEPTARLDRGGTYEQY
TRBV19 | ARGNEQF
TRBV7-9 | ASRAQGAEGYT
TRBV7-9 | ASSLLAGSYNEQF
TRBV7-8 | ASSLAVGRGVAQPQH
TRBV7-6 | ASSPRPGEENTEAF
TRBV19 | ASRRDSRDEQY
TRBV29-1 | SVTGTSNNEQF
TRBV28 | ASSLPSGRIHTGELF
TRBV9 | ASRGDNEQF
TRBV28 | ASSFRLNQPQH
TRBV28 | ASSLGGLGEQF
TRBV6-4 | ASSDGTVLNTGELF
TRBV28 | ASSLAVTGGSYNEQF
TRBV28 | ASSLVGGAQVVGN
TRBV28 | ASRQLVISYEQY
TRBV5-4 | ASSLYGTRGQEQY
TRBV15 | ATSDLDEGGTQY
TRBV5-6 | ASSFGTGANEQY
TRBV7-9 | ASSQTRTSGSDEQF
TRBV5-1 | AISLSGVCTEAF
TRBV19 | ASSDPGTGFYTDTQY
TRBV27 | ASSLSPGSGTYEQY
TRBV13 | ASSSTGTGSYEQY
TRBV19 | ASSIPWMRSEQF
TRBV28 | ASSLDRLLNQPQH
TRBV27 | ASSLLPPTGSGYEQY
TRBV28 | ASSPNLTGAYGYT